The 28 T cell receptor beta chains reported below all come from one sample, sequenced in a study of blood T cells in healthy people across ages. Using a J-beta primer mix together with a sample-barcoded 5' primer, a second PCR was run for 7 to 11 cycles. MiXCR, applied by TCRdb to the 5' RACE reads, yields one record per CDR3 protein. This table holds approximately 900,000 distinct CDR3 sequences, roughly 48% found once. Source material: blood. All receptors derive from a man aged 25-45 years in good health.

This clonotype was counted ten times or more. The rearrangement joins TRBV7-2 to TRBJ1-5; unclear D gene. The CDR3 totals 12 residues. V was cut by 3 bases and J by 5 bases, with 5 bases left in between. CDR1 and CDR2 from the germline V gene are SGHTA and FQGNSA. DNA of the CDR3: TGTGCCAGCAGCTTCTACGATCAGCCCCAGCATTTT. Encoded protein: CASSFYDQPQHF.

There are a few counts of this clonotype. The CDR3 DNA reads as TGTGCCATCAGTGAGCGGGACGGCTACACCTTC. Translation gives CAISERDGYTF. The V and J genes are TRBV10-3 and TRBJ1-2; possibly TRBD1 for D (5 bases). The V and J ends lost 2 bases and 8 bases respectively, with 6 bases between them. CDR3 length equals 11 residues. Germline CDR1 reads ENHRY; CDR2 reads SYGVKD.

The V call is TRBV7-2, the J call TRBJ2-3; TRBD1 agrees at 8 bases. Germline V gene sequence: CDR1 SGHTA, CDR2 FQGNSA. Trimming took 5 bases from V and 1 from J; bases not matched to a gene: 8. The CDR3 contains 16 residues. CDR3 sequence (DNA): TGTGCCAGCAGCATTACAGGGGGTTGGGGCACAGATACGCAGTATTTT. Translated, it gives CASSITGGWGTDTQYF.

The chain is built from TRBV10-3 and TRBJ2-7, with 10 bases that match TRBD2. Germline trimming cut 3 bases from V and 6 bases from J; bases unmatched to any gene: 8. CDR3 length equals 15 residues. Germline V lookup: CDR1 ENHRY, CDR2 SYGVKD. CDR3 nucleotides: TGTGCCATCAGTGATCGAAGCGGGGGGGGGTGCGAGCAGTACTTC. Amino acids: CAISDRSGGGCEQYF.

V usage is TRBV4-3 and J usage is TRBJ2-7, with 8 nucleotides matching TRBD2. The V and J ends lost 0 bases and 6 bases, in that order; junction bases with no gene match: 7. The CDR3 consists of 15 residues. Germline CDR1 is LGHNA and CDR2 is YSLEER. Here the CDR3 reads CASSQDYGGGTEQYF. The CDR3 bases are TGCGCCAGCAGCCAAGATTATGGCGGGGGGACCGAGCAGTACTTC.

The J gene is TRBJ2-7, the V gene TRBV7-9; 11 bases map to TRBD2. The germline gives CDR1 SEHNR, CDR2 FQNEAQ (reference sequence). This CDR3 has 15 residues. The junction had 7 bases not matched to a gene; V was cut back by 1 base and J by 8 bases. CDR3 nucleotides: TGTGCCAGCAGCTTAGAGGGACTAGCGGCCGGGAAGCAGTACTTC. It codes for CASSLEGLAAGKQYF.

This clonotype was detected many times. It may be a read error: a sequence one base away is much more abundant. This rearrangement joins TRBV30 to TRBJ1-2; D is uncertain. The germline V gene has CDR1 GTSNPN and CDR2 SVGIG (reference sequence). Trimming pared 8 bases from V and 4 bases from J, leaving 14 bases between. The length of the CDR3 is 12 residues. This CDR3 is CAGNIGSYGYTF. The CDR3 nucleotides are TGTGCCGGGAATATCGGCAGCTATGGCTACACCTTC. Complete variable domain (other parts from reference TRBV30 and TRBJ1-2): SQTIHQWPATLVQPVGSPLSLECTVEGTSNPNLYWYRQAAGRGLQLLFYSVGIGQISSEVPQNLSASRPQDRQFILSSKKLLLSDSGFYLCAGNIGSYGYTFGSGTRLTVV.

The V and J genes are TRBV10-3 and TRBJ2-1, with TRBD2 identical over 9 bases. V shed 3 bases and J 14 bases; nucleotides not matched to a gene: 8. The length of the CDR3 is 13 residues. CDR1 is ENHRY and CDR2 is SYGVKD in the germline V gene. The CDR3 reads CAISDKGLAHEFF. The CDR3 bases are TGTGCCATCAGTGATAAGGGACTAGCCCACGAGTTCTTC.

The CDR3 region has the DNA TGCAGTGCTGTACCGCTGGACAGAACACATCAAGAGACCCAGTACTTC. Translating it yields CSAVPLDRTHQETQYF. The V gene is TRBV20-1, the J gene TRBJ2-4, with D perhaps TRBD1 (6 bases). The end of the DNA is better explained by TRBJ2-5, so the J call may be wrong. Germline V lookup: CDR1 DFQATT, CDR2 SNEGSKA (reference sequence). This CDR3 region has 16 residues.

This clonotype was seen a handful of times. This chain links TRBV7-2 with TRBJ1-6; TRBD1 aligns across 7 bases. CDR3 length: 15 amino acids. V was clipped by 7 bases and J by 5 bases; unmatched bases: 8. CDR1 and CDR2 from the germline V gene are SGHTA and FQGNSA. CDR3 region: CASKPAGQNNSPLHF. In DNA form, the CDR3 reads TGTGCCAGCAAGCCCGCGGGACAGAATAATTCACCCCTCCACTTT.

V is TRBV6-4 and J is TRBJ2-3; 11 bases line up with TRBD2. This CDR3 has 18 amino acids. Per the germline V gene, CDR1 is MRHNA and CDR2 is SNTAGT. Germline trimming cut 3 bases from V and 5 bases from J; bases unmatched to any gene: 13. The CDR3 region has the DNA TGTGCCAGCAGTGAGGAGCGGCTAGCGGGGGGCCGGGGAGATACGCAGTATTTT. Amino acid sequence: CASSEERLAGGRGDTQYF.

V is TRBV20-1 and J is TRBJ1-2; 7 bases match TRBD1. CDR3 length: 15 residues. CDR1 DFQATT and CDR2 SNEGSKA come from the germline V gene (reference sequence). CDR3 DNA: TGCAGCGCAAGCCACCCAAAGGGGGCCAACTATGGCTACACCTTC. This gives the protein CSASHPKGANYGYTF.

This clonotype was counted between two and nine times. The genes are TRBV6-4 and TRBJ2-1, with a possible D match to TRBD2 (5 bases). This CDR3 contains 13 residues. From germline, CDR1 is MRHNA and CDR2 SNTAGT. Trimming removed 7 bases from V and 5 bases from J, with 12 bases in between. The CDR3 reads CASKDFLNNEQFF. Written as DNA, the CDR3 is TGTGCCAGCAAGGACTTTCTTAACAATGAGCAGTTCTTC.

Points on this clonotype: Possible read error: a much larger clone is one base away. The chain has TRBV2 and TRBJ2-4; D remains unclear. Trimming took off 8 bases at V and 13 bases at J, with 15 bases between the two ends. This CDR3 is built from 11 residues. Germline V lookup: CDR1 SNHLY, CDR2 FYNNEI. The CDR3 DNA is TGTGCCAGCGAGACCAACAATGAGCAGTACTTC. It yields the protein CASETNNEQYF.

This clonotype turned up a few times. The V call is TRBV29-1, the J call TRBJ2-1; 14 positions agree with TRBD2. Germline values: CDR1 SQVTM, CDR2 ANQGSEA. CDR3 length equals 14 residues. V dropped 6 bases and J dropped 12; count of bases not matched to a gene: 10. The CDR3 protein is CSVATSGGGFGQFF. In DNA form, the CDR3 reads TGCAGCGTCGCGACTAGCGGGGGGGGGTTTGGGCAGTTCTTC.

This clonotype was counted a few times. V usage is TRBV20-1 and J usage is TRBJ2-7; D might be TRBD1 (6 bases). The CDR3 runs 12 residues. CDR1 is DFQATT, CDR2 SNEGSKA, per germline (reference sequence). The ends were cut back, 6 bases at V and 2 bases at J, with 11 bases in the middle. CDR3 in DNA: TGCAGTGCGGGGGACATACCCTACGAGCAGTACTTC. Encoded protein: CSAGDIPYEQYF.

This rearrangement joins TRBV4-3 to TRBJ2-4, with D perhaps TRBD1 (6 bases). V was pared by 1 base and J by 3 bases, with 13 bases between. Looked up from germline, CDR1 is LGHNA and CDR2 is YSLEER. This CDR3 spans 16 amino acids. The CDR3 sequence is CASSQAQGSLKNIQYF. The CDR3, as DNA: TGCGCCAGCAGCCAAGCACAGGGATCCCTCAAAAACATTCAGTACTTC.

This clonotype appeared a single time. J is TRBJ1-5 and V is TRBV20-1, with D possibly matching TRBD1 (6 bases). The length of the CDR3 is 15 residues. Germline V gene lookup returns CDR1 DFQATT and CDR2 SNEGSKA (reference sequence). Trimming shortened V by 1 base and J by 1 base, and 11 bases separated the two germline ends. CDR3 bases: TGCAGTGCTAGAGTGGGGGCGAGGAGCAATCAGCCCCAGCATTTT. It specifies CSARVGARSNQPQHF.

The chain links TRBV20-1 to TRBJ2-3; 8 bases map to TRBD1. Germline loops: CDR1 DFQATT, CDR2 SNEGSKA (reference sequence). Trimming took 3 bases from V and 2 from J; bases not matched to a gene: 4. The CDR3 covers 14 residues. In DNA, the CDR3 is TGCAGTGCTAGGAGGACAGGGAACACAGATACGCAGTATTTT. This codes for CSARRTGNTDTQYF.

This clonotype has a handful of counts. The chain employs TRBV12-3 or TRBV12-4 and TRBJ2-3; D may be TRBD2 (6 bases). V lost 6 bases, J lost 6 bases, and 13 bases lay in between. The CDR3 contains 13 residues. The CDR3 DNA is TGTGCCAGCAGGCACCGGGACTCGGATACGCAGTATTTT. Its protein product is CASRHRDSDTQYF.

This chain uses TRBV7-2 with TRBJ2-5; 14 bases align to TRBD2. Germline loops: CDR1 SGHTA, CDR2 FQGNSA. This CDR3 is 16 amino acids long. The J segment lost 1 base and the V segment lost 5 bases, leaving 3 bases of the junction unmatched. CDR3 sequence: CASSQTSGGVQETQYF. For the CDR3, the DNA is TGTGCCAGCAGCCAGACTAGCGGGGGGGTCCAAGAGACCCAGTACTTC.

This clonotype appeared a single time. This chain uses TRBV28 with TRBJ1-1; possibly TRBD1 for D (6 bases). V was pared by 2 bases and J by 11 bases, with 15 bases between. Germline V gives CDR1 MDHEN, CDR2 SYDVKM. This CDR3 is built from 13 residues. The CDR3 loop reads CASSLGYREEAFF. DNA of the CDR3: TGTGCCAGCAGTTTAGGTTACAGGGAGGAGGCTTTCTTT.

This chain uses TRBV5-1 with TRBJ2-3, with TRBD2 matching over 9 bases. The CDR3 runs to 16 residues. Trimming removed 0 bases from V and 3 bases from J; junction bases left unmatched: 5. The germline gives CDR1 SGHRS, CDR2 YFSETQ. CDR3 in amino acids: CASSLGNSGGTDTQYF. Written as DNA, the CDR3 is TGCGCCAGCAGCTTGGGGAATAGCGGGGGTACAGATACGCAGTATTTT.

In this sample, this clonotype turned up a few times. The chain carries TRBV18 and TRBJ2-7, with 8 bases identical to TRBD1. The CDR3 runs to 15 residues. In germline, CDR1 is KGHSH, CDR2 LQKENI. V trimming: 0 bases; J trimming: 2 bases; junction bases outside the gene matches: 3. As DNA, the CDR3 is TGTGCCAGCTCACCACCAACAGGGGGGCCCTACGAGCAGTACTTC. Its translation is CASSPPTGGPYEQYF.

The chain links TRBV6-1 to TRBJ2-1; 10 nucleotides agree with TRBD1. Trimming removed 6 bases from V and 3 bases from J; junction bases left unmatched: 14. The CDR3 has 18 residues. Germline V gives CDR1 MNHNS, CDR2 SASEGT. CDR3 sequence: CASSPTDQGTGDYNEQFF. The CDR3 DNA reads as TGTGCCAGCAGCCCAACGGACCAAGGGACAGGGGACTACAATGAGCAGTTCTTC.

The rearrangement uses TRBV7-9 and TRBJ2-5; perhaps TRBD2 as D (5 bases). Germline V gives CDR1 SEHNR, CDR2 FQNEAQ (reference sequence). The CDR3 totals 14 residues. Trimming removed 5 bases at V and 5 bases at J, with 15 bases between. As DNA, the CDR3 is TGTGCCAGCAGCCCCTCCGGAAGGAGGGAGACCCAGTACTTC. Residues: CASSPSGRRETQYF.

With respect to this clonotype: Compared with germline, one end of the junction differs, possibly owing to a read error. The rearrangement links TRBV3-1 to TRBJ2-3; unclear D gene. CDR3 size: 14 residues. Germline V lookup: CDR1 LGHDT, CDR2 YNNKEL (reference sequence). The CDR3 nucleotides are TGTGCCAACAGCCAAGGGCTGGTGGGTGATACGCAGTATTTT. It yields the protein CANSQGLVGDTQYF.

The chain joins TRBV15 to TRBJ1-5; 7 bases are shared with TRBD1. Germline CDR1 reads LNHNV; CDR2 reads YYDKDF (reference sequence). J gave up 5 bases and V 2 bases, and 6 bases lay outside the gene matches. CDR3 length: 15 residues. The CDR3 region is CATSRTGDEDQPQHF. The CDR3 region has the DNA TGTGCCACCAGCAGAACAGGGGACGAGGATCAGCCCCAGCATTTT.